The present TCR beta chain was sequenced within a study of blood T cell repertoires in COVID-19. The wider study: Whether acute or convalescent, the COVID-19 samples came from the United States, Italy and Spain. PBMCs, B-cell-depleted T cells, or T cells were the source of the cDNA or gDNA that made up the material.

Per the authors' pipeline: Reference gene primer amplification in the assay estimated nucleated cell counts. Assay used: immunoSEQ multiplex PCR; TCRdb lists only in-frame clones, some missing. The DNA gave D and trimming, while V, J and clone size come from that table. The sample includes around 60,000 clones, 75% to 90% seen only once; the top ten take 15%. The germline V gene has CDR1 SGDLS and CDR2 YYNGEE. V trimming: 4 bases; J trimming: 1 base; junction bases outside the gene matches: 2. The CDR3 is made up of 15 amino acids. This clone was seen a handful of times. The chain employs TRBV9 and TRBJ2-3; 11 nucleotides align to TRBD2. The sample taken for sequencing was peripheral blood. The receptor's source is a man older than 75 with acute or convalescent COVID-19. CDR3 DNA sequence: TGTGCCAGCAGCCCGGGACTAGCGGGCACAGATACGCAGTATTTT. Residues: CASSPGLAGTDTQYF.